What follows are 15 T cell receptor beta chains derived from one specimen sequenced in a study of cytomegalovirus exposure and HLA in healthy donors (dated by TCRdb to about 2017). Library creation used the immunoSEQ multiplex PCR assay. The clones in this table, taken by TCRdb from immuneACCESS, are in-frame only. Not every clone is retained; where verified, under half of the shortfall comes from an unresolved V gene, and the cause of the rest is unknown. The sample records about 330,000 clones, 87% of which are singletons. The ten largest clones capture approximately 1.2% of the sample. The specimen sequenced was PBMCs. Receptor source: a young woman in good health and CMV-seropositive.

The rearrangement joins TRBV15 to TRBJ1-6; 7 nucleotides align to TRBD1. CDR3 length: 17 residues. CDR1 LNHNV and CDR2 YYDKDF come from the germline V gene (reference sequence). Trimming took 3 bases from V and 10 from J; bases not matched to a gene: 15. As DNA, the CDR3 is TGTGCCACCAGCAGGTTAACAGGGGCTGTCTTTGGATCACCCCTCCACTTT. Its translation is CATSRLTGAVFGSPLHF.

This sequence joins TRBV12-2 and TRBJ2-7; TRBD1, the table's D call, was not compared with the DNA. TRBV12-2 is described as a pseudogene. The CDR3 loop spans 14 amino acids. The CDR3 loop is CASRLVRWGLEQYF. The CDR3, as DNA: TGTGCAAGTCGCTTAGTTCGGTGGGGGCTCGAGCAGTACTTC.

Points on this clone: Other DNA sequences within the sample encode an identical CDR3. V gene TRBV4-3 combines with J gene TRBJ1-2; D not certain. The CDR3 is 15 amino acids. Trimming removed 0 bases from V and 2 bases from J, with 10 bases in between. Germline CDR1 reads LGHNA; CDR2 reads YSLEER. CDR3 sequence reads: CASSQDLTGNYGYTF. Here the CDR3 DNA reads TGCGCCAGCAGCCAAGATCTGACCGGGAACTATGGCTACACCTTC.

This sequence joins TRBV18 and TRBJ2-7; D perhaps matches TRBD2 (6 bases). This CDR3 is 15 amino acids long. From germline, CDR1 is KGHSH and CDR2 LQKENI. The ends were cut back, 1 base at V and 1 base at J, with 11 bases in the middle. CDR3 nucleotides: TGTGCCAGCTCACCACGGGCGGGACGGTCCTACGAGCAGTACTTC. Protein product: CASSPRAGRSYEQYF.

The rearrangement links TRBV7-2 to TRBJ2-3; unclear D gene. This CDR3 is 13 amino acids long. V was cut by 2 bases and J by 4 bases, with 7 bases left in between. Germline CDR1 and CDR2: SGHTA and FQGNSA. CDR3 DNA sequence: TGTGCCAGCAGCTTAACCAGCGCAGATACGCAGTATTTT. Its translation is CASSLTSADTQYF.

CDR3 in amino acids: CASSSQRPGARRNIQYF. CDR3 nucleotide sequence: TGTGCCAGCAGCTCACAGCGTCCGGGGGCGCGAAGGAACATTCAGTACTTC. The chain has TRBV7-9 and TRBJ2-4; D may correspond to TRBD1 or TRBD2 (6 bases each). CDR3 length equals 17 residues. Per germline, CDR1 SEHNR and CDR2 FQNEAQ (reference sequence). Trimming took off 4 bases at V and 7 bases at J, with 23 bases between the two ends.

The chain joins TRBV10-3 to TRBJ1-6, with a tentative D call TRBD1 (5 bases). The CDR3 has 14 residues. V was cut by 3 bases and J by 10 bases, with 13 bases left in between. From germline, CDR1 is ENHRY and CDR2 SYGVKD. The chain's CDR3 is CAISERQFGSPLHF. CDR3 nucleotides: TGTGCCATCAGTGAAAGACAGTTTGGATCACCCCTCCACTTT.

The genes are TRBV9 and TRBJ2-3; 11 bases agree with TRBD2. The CDR3 spans 15 residues. CDR1 and CDR2 (germline): SGDLS, YYNGEE. With V trimmed by 5 bases and J by 2 bases, 4 bases remained unmatched. The CDR3 region is CASSSGGADTDTQYF. The CDR3 DNA sequence: TGTGCCAGCAGTAGCGGGGGGGCCGACACAGATACGCAGTATTTT.

The chain carries TRBV6-5 and TRBJ1-1; unclear D gene. This CDR3 has 12 residues. Germline CDR1 is MNHEY and CDR2 is SVGAGI. V dropped 6 bases and J dropped 4 bases, with 9 bases sitting between them. Written as DNA, the CDR3 is TGTGCCAGCAGCACGACAAGCACTGAAGCTTTCTTT. Amino acids: CASSTTSTEAFF.

This rearrangement joins TRBV4-3 to TRBJ2-5; no clear D gene. The V gene's germline CDR1 is LGHNA and CDR2 YSLEER. V lost 4 bases to trimming and J lost 4 bases, with 16 bases between them. The length of the CDR3 is 15 residues. The CDR3: CASSPSTARLETQYF. The CDR3 DNA sequence: TGCGCCAGCAGCCCCAGTACGGCGCGGTTAGAGACCCAGTACTTC.

CDR3 protein: CSVNREGNEQFF. The CDR3 DNA reads TGCAGCGTTAACAGGGAAGGCAATGAGCAGTTCTTC. V is TRBV29-1 and J is TRBJ2-1, with D possibly matching TRBD1 (6 bases). This CDR3 comprises 12 residues. From germline, CDR1 is SQVTM and CDR2 ANQGSEA. Trimming took 5 bases from V and 6 from J, leaving 11 bases between them.

J is TRBJ1-5 and V is TRBV7-8; D is unclear. The CDR3 covers 13 residues. Germline V CDR1 and CDR2: SGHVS, FQNEAQ. Trimming removed 1 base at V and 6 bases at J, with 7 bases between. The CDR3 region is CASSLEAAQPQHF. For the CDR3, the DNA is TGTGCCAGCAGCTTAGAGGCAGCTCAGCCCCAGCATTTT.

This chain links TRBV2 with TRBJ1-2; D remains unclear. Trimming took 3 bases from V and 4 from J, leaving 9 bases between them. Germline CDR1 and CDR2: SNHLY and FYNNEI. The CDR3 totals 13 residues. Written as DNA, the CDR3 is TGTGCCAGCAGTGATGGGATATCCTATGGCTACACCTTC. It translates to CASSDGISYGYTF.

The V call is TRBV18, the J call TRBJ1-2, with 9 positions matching TRBD1. The CDR3 has 16 residues. After removal of 2 bases from V and 7 bases from J, the junction contained 11 bases not matched to a gene. Germline V gene lookup returns CDR1 KGHSH and CDR2 LQKENI. This chain's CDR3 is CASSPTAGTGISGYTF. The DNA for the CDR3 is TGTGCCAGCTCACCAACAGCCGGGACAGGGATCAGTGGCTACACCTTC.

V usage is TRBV4-2 and J usage is TRBJ1-4; D is possibly TRBD1 (5 bases). This CDR3 contains 19 residues. Germline lookup yields CDR1 LGHNA and CDR2 YNFKEQ. The V and J ends lost 7 bases and 3 bases respectively, with 27 bases between them. The CDR3 DNA reads TGTGCCAGCACCGATCCCGGGACGGGAGGGATCAGGGCTAATGAAAAACTGTTTTTT. This sequence encodes CASTDPGTGGIRANEKLFF.